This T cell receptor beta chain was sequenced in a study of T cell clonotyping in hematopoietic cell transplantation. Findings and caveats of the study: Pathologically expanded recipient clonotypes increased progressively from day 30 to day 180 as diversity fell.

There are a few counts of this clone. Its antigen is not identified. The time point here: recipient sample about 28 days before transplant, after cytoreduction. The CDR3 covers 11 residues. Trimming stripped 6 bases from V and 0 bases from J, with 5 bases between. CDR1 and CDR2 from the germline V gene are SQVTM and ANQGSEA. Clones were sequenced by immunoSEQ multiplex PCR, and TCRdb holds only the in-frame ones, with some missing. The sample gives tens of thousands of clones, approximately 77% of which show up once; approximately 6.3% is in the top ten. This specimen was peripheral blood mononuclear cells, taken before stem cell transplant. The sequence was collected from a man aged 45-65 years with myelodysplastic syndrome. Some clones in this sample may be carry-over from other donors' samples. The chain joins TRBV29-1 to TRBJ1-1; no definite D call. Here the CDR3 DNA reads TGCAGCGTAACAGTGAACACTGAAGCTTTCTTT. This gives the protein CSVTVNTEAFF. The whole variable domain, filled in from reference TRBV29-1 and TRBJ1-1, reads SAVISQKPSRDICQRGTSLTIQCQVDSQVTMMFWYRQQPGQSLTLIATANQGSEATYESGFVIDKFPISRPNLTFSTLTVSNMSPEDSSIYLCSVTVNTEAFFGQGTRLTVV.